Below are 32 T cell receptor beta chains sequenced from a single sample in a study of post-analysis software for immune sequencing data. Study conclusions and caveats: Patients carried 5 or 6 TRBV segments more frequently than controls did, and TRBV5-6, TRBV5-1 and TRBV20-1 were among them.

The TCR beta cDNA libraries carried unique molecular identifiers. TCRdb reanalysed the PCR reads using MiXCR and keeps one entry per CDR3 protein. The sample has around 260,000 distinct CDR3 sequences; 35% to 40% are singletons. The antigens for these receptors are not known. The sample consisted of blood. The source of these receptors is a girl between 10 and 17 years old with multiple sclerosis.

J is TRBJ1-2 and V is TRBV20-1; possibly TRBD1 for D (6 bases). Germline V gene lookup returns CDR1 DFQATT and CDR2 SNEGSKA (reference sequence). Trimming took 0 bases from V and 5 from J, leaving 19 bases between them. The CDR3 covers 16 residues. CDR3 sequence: CSARDDRPRRSYGYTF. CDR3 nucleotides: TGCAGTGCTAGAGATGACAGGCCGAGGCGTAGTTATGGCTACACCTTC.

The CDR3 nucleotides are TGTGCCAGCTCACCCAGACCACTACCGGCTGGAAACACCATATATTTT. The encoded protein is CASSPRPLPAGNTIYF. The chain links TRBV18 to TRBJ1-3, with D unclear. CDR3 length: 16 residues. The V gene's germline CDR1 is KGHSH and CDR2 LQKENI. The V end lost 3 bases, the J end lost 2 bases, and 14 bases lay between the germline ends.

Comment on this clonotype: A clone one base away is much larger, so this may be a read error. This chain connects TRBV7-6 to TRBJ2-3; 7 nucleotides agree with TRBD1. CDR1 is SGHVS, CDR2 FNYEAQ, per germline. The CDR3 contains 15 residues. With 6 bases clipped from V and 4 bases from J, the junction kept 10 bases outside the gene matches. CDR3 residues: CASRPSGTESDTQYF. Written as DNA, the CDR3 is TGTGCCAGCAGGCCCTCCGGGACAGAGTCAGATACGCAGTATTTT.

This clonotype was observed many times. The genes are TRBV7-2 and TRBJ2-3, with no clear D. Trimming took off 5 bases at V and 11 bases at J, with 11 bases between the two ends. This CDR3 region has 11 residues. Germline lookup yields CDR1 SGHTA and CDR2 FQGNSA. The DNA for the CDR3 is TGTGCCAGCAGCCACACCCACATGCAGTATTTT. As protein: CASSHTHMQYF.

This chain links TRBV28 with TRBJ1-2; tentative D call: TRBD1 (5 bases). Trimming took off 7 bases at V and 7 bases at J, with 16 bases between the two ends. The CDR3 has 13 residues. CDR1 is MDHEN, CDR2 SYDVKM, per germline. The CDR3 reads CASNQPGAVGYTF. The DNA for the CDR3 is TGTGCCAGCAATCAACCCGGGGCAGTTGGCTACACCTTC.

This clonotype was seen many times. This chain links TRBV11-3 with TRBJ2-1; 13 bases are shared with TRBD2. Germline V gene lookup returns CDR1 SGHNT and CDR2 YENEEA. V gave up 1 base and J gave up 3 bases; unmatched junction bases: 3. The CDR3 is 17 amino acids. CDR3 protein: CASSLGTSGSYYNEQFF. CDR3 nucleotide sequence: TGTGCCAGCAGCTTAGGGACTAGCGGGAGTTACTACAATGAGCAGTTCTTC.

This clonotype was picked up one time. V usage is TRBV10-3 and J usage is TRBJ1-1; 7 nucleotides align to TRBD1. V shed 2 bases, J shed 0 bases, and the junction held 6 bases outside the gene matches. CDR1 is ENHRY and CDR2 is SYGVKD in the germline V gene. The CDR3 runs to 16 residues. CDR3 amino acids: CAISEAPGQMNTEAFF. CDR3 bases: TGTGCCATCAGTGAGGCTCCGGGACAGATGAACACTGAAGCTTTCTTT.

CDR3 loop: CSVGPRQGVYEQYF. The CDR3 region has the DNA TGCAGCGTTGGACCTAGACAGGGGGTGTACGAGCAGTACTTC. The chain is built from TRBV29-1 and TRBJ2-7; 9 positions match TRBD1. CDR1 is SQVTM and CDR2 is ANQGSEA in the germline V gene. The CDR3 has 14 amino acids. Unmatched junction bases numbered 8, after V lost 4 bases and J lost 4 bases.

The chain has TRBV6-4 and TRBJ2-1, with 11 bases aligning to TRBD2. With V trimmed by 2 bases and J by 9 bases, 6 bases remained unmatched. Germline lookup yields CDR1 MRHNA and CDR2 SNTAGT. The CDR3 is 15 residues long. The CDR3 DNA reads TGTGCCAGCAGTGACGGCACTAGCGGGAGTAGTGAGCAGTTCTTC. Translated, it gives CASSDGTSGSSEQFF.

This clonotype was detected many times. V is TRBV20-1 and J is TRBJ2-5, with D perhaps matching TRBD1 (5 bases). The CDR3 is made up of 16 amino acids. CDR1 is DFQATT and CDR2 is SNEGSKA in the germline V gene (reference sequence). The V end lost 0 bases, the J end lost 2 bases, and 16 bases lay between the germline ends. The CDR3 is CSARDLRGAVQETQYF. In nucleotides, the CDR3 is TGCAGTGCTAGAGATCTAAGGGGCGCGGTTCAAGAGACCCAGTACTTC.

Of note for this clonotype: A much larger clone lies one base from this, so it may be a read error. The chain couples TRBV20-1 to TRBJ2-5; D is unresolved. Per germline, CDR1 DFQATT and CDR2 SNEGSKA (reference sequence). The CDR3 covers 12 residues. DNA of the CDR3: TGCAGGGCTAGATCGAATATGGAGACCCAGTACTTC. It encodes CRARSNMETQYF.

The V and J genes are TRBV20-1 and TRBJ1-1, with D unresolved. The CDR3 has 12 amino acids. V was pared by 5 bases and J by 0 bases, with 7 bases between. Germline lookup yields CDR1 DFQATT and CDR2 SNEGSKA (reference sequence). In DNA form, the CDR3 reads TGCAGTGCTTTAGATATGAACACTGAAGCTTTCTTT. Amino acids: CSALDMNTEAFF.

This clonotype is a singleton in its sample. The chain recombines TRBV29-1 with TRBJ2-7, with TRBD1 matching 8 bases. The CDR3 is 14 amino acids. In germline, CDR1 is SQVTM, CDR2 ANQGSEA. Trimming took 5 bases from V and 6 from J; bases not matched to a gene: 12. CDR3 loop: CSVSRRGQGGEQYF. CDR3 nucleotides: TGCAGCGTTTCCCGGCGTGGACAGGGCGGCGAGCAGTACTTC.

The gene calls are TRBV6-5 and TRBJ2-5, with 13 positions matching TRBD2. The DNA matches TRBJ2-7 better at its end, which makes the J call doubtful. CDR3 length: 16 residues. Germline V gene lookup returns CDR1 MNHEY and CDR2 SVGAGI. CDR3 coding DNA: TGTGCCAGCAGCCGCCGGACTAGCGGGGGCTACTACGAGCAGTACTTC. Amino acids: CASSRRTSGGYYEQYF.

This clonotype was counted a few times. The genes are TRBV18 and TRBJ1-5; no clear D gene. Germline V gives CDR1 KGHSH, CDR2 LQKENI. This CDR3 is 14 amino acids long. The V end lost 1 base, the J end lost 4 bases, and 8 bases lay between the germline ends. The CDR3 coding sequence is TGTGCCAGCTCACCACAGGCTCTGAATCAGCCCCAGCATTTT. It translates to CASSPQALNQPQHF. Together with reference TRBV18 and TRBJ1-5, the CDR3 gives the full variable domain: NAGVMQNPRHLVRRRGQEARLRCSPMKGHSHVYWYRQLPEEGLKFMVYLQKENIIDESGMPKERFSAEFPKEGPSILRIQQVVRGDSAAYFCASSPQALNQPQHFGDGTRLSIL.

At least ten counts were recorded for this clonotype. CDR3 nucleotides: TGTGCCATCAGTGAGTCGCTTACAGGGGGTGAGCAGTTCTTC. The encoded protein is CAISESLTGGEQFF. The rearrangement links TRBV10-3 to TRBJ2-1; the match to TRBD1 covers 8 bases. The CDR3 runs 14 residues. CDR1 and CDR2 from the germline V gene are ENHRY and SYGVKD. Trimming took 0 bases from V and 9 from J; bases not matched to a gene: 4.

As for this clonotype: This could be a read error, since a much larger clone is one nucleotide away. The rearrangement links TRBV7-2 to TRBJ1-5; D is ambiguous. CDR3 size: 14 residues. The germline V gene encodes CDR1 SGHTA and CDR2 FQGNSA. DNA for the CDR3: TGTGCCGGCAGCCCGGATGCTAGCAATCAGCCCCAGCATTTT. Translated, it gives CAGSPDASNQPQHF.

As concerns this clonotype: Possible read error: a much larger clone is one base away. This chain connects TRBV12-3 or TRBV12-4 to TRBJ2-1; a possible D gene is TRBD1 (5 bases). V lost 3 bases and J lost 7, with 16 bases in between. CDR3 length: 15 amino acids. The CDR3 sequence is CASSFTAGSSNEQFF. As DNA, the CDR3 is TGTGCCAGCAGTTTTACGGCAGGGTCATCGAATGAGCAGTTCTTC.

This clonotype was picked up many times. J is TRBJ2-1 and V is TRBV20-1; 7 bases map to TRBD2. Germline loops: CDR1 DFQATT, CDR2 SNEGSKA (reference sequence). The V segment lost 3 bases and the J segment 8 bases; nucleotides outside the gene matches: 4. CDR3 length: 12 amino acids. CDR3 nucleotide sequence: TGCAGTGCTAGCGGGACTATGGATGAGCAGTTCTTC. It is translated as CSASGTMDEQFF.

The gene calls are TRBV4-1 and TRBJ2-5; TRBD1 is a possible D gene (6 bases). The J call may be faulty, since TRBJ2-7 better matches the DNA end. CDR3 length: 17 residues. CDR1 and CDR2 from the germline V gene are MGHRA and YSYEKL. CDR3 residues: CASSQDRRSGVSYEQYF. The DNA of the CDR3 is TGCGCCAGCAGCCAAGATAGGAGGTCAGGGGTATCCTACGAGCAGTACTTC.

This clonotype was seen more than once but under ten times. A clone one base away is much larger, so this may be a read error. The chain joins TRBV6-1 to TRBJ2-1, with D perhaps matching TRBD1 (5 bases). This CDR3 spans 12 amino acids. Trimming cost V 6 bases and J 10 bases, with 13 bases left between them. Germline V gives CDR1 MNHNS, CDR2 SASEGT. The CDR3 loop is CASRGHLYEQFF. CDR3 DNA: TGTGCCAGCAGAGGACACCTCTACGAGCAGTTCTTC.

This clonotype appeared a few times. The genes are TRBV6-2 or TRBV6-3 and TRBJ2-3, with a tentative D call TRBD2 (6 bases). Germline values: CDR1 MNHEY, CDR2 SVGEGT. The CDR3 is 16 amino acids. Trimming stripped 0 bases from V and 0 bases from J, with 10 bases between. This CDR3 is CASSYSGGASTDTQYF. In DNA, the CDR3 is TGTGCCAGCAGTTACTCCGGGGGAGCGAGCACAGATACGCAGTATTTT.

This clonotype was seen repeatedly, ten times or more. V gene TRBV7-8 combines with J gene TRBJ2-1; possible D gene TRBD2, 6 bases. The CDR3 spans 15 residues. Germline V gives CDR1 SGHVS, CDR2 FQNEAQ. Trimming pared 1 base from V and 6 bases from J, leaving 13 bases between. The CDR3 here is CASSLVGGLSNEQFF. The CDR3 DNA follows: TGTGCCAGCAGCTTAGTCGGGGGTTTATCCAATGAGCAGTTCTTC.

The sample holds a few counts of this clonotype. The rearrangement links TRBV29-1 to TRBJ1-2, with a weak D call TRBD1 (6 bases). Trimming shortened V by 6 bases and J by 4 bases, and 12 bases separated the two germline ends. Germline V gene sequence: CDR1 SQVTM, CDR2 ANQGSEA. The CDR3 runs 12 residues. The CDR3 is CSVAGTPYGYTF. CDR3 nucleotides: TGCAGCGTGGCCGGGACACCCTATGGCTACACCTTC.

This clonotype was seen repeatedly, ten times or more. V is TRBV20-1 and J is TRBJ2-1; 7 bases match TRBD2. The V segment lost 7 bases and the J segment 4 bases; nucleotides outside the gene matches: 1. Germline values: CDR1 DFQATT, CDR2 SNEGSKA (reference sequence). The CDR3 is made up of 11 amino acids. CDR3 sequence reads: CSDGGYNEQFF. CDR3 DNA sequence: TGCAGTGACGGGGGGTACAATGAGCAGTTCTTC.

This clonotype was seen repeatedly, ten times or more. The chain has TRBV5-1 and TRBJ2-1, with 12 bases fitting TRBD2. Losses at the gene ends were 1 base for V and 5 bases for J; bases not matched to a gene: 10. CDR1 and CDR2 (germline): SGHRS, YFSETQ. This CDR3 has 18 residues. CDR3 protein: CASSLIALAGGLDNEQFF. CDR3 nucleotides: TGCGCCAGCAGCTTGATCGCGCTAGCGGGAGGGTTGGACAATGAGCAGTTCTTC.

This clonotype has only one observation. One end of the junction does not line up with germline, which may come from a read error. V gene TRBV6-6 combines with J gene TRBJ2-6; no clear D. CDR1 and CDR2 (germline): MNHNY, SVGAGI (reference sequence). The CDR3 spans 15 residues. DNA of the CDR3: TGTGCCAGCAGTTACTCAAGCTCTGGAGCCAACGTCCTGGCTTTC. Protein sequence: CASSYSSSGANVLAF.

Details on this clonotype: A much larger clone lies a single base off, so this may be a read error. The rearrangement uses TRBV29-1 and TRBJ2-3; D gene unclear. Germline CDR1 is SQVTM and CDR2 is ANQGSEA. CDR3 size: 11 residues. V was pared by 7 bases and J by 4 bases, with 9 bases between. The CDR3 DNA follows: TGCAGCGCCCAGCAAGCAGATACGCAGTATTTT. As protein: CSAQQADTQYF.

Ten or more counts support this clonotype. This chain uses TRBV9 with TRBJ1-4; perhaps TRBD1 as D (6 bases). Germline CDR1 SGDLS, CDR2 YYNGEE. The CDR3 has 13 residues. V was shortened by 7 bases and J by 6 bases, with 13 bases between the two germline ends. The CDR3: CASAWGADEKLFF. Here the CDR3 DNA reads TGTGCCAGCGCCTGGGGGGCGGATGAAAAACTGTTTTTT.

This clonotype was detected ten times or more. The CDR3 loop is CSASALVGSRADTQYF. The CDR3 DNA follows: TGCAGTGCTAGTGCACTAGTAGGGAGCAGGGCAGATACGCAGTATTTT. This chain links TRBV20-1 with TRBJ2-3; D possibly matches TRBD1 or TRBD2 (5 bases each). Germline CDR1 reads DFQATT; CDR2 reads SNEGSKA (reference sequence). This CDR3 has 16 amino acids. The ends were cut back, 3 bases at V and 4 bases at J, with 20 bases in the middle.

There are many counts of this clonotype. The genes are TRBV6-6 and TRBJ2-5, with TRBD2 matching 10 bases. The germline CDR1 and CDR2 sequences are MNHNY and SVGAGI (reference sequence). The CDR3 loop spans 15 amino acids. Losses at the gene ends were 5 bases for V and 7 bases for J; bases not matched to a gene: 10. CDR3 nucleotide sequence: TGTGCCAGCAGTAAAAGCGGGGGGGCCGGTGGGACCCAGTACTTC. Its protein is CASSKSGGAGGTQYF.

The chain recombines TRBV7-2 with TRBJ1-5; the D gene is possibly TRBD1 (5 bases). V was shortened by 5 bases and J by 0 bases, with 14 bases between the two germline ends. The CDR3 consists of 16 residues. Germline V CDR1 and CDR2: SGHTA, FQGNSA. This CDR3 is CASSPVPGTSNQPQHF. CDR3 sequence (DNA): TGTGCCAGCAGCCCCGTGCCAGGGACTAGCAATCAGCCCCAGCATTTT.